Listed here are 19 T cell receptor beta chains from one sample, sequenced in a study of blood T cell repertoires in COVID-19. Measured with immunoSEQ multiplex PCR; TCRdb has only the in-frame clones, and not every one. The sample carries about 240,000 clones, approximately 83% recorded once. The specimen sequenced was peripheral blood. These receptors were taken from a woman older than 75 with acute or convalescent COVID-19.

This chain joins TRBV2 and TRBJ1-1; a weak D match, TRBD1 (5 bases). Trimming took 5 bases from V and 2 from J, leaving 9 bases between them. This CDR3 comprises 13 residues. Germline V CDR1 and CDR2: SNHLY, FYNNEI. CDR3 loop: CASSRQPNTEAFF. For the CDR3, the DNA is TGTGCCAGCAGTCGACAGCCCAACACTGAAGCTTTCTTT.

This rearrangement joins TRBV6-6 to TRBJ1-2; tentative D call: TRBD1 (5 bases). V dropped 7 bases and J dropped 2 bases, with 14 bases sitting between them. Germline-derived CDR1 and CDR2 are MNHNY and SVGAGI (reference sequence). The CDR3 sequence is 14 residues long. CDR3 amino acids: CASTGKGINYGYTF. The CDR3, as DNA: TGTGCCAGCACGGGCAAGGGGATAAACTATGGCTACACCTTC.

The chain links TRBV5-1 to TRBJ1-4, with D perhaps TRBD1 (6 bases). Germline-derived CDR1 and CDR2 are SGHRS and YFSETQ. The CDR3 contains 18 residues. V was pared by 0 bases and J by 3 bases, with 18 bases between. The CDR3 DNA reads TGCGCCAGCAGCTTGGCCGCTGGGGGGGCGAAGGCTAATGAAAAACTGTTTTTT. This gives the protein CASSLAAGGAKANEKLFF.

The chain recombines TRBV6-5 with TRBJ1-2; D gene ambiguous. The CDR3 is 14 amino acids. V lost 4 bases, J lost 8 bases, and 17 bases lay in between. Germline V gene sequence: CDR1 MNHEY, CDR2 SVGAGI. The CDR3 DNA sequence: TGTGCCAGCAGTTCCCGCGGGGTCCCTGGAGGCTACACCTTC. Translating gives CASSSRGVPGGYTF.

V usage is TRBV28 and J usage is TRBJ1-5, with D hard to call. Per the germline V gene, CDR1 is MDHEN and CDR2 is SYDVKM. Trimming removed 2 bases from V and 2 bases from J, with 10 bases in between. The CDR3 has 15 amino acids. The CDR3 sequence is CASSLARGGNQPQHF. CDR3 DNA sequence: TGTGCCAGCAGTTTAGCACGGGGAGGCAATCAGCCCCAGCATTTT.

J is TRBJ1-1 and V is TRBV7-3; D is uncertain. The CDR3 length is 13 residues. V lost 2 bases and J lost 3, with 7 bases in between. Germline CDR1 is SGHTA and CDR2 is FQGTGA. The CDR3 bases are TGTGCCAGCAGCTTATGGGGAGACACTGAAGCTTTCTTT. As protein: CASSLWGDTEAFF. Full variable domain (rest looked up from reference TRBV7-3 and TRBJ1-1): GAGVSQTPSNKVTEKGKYVELRCDPISGHTALYWYRQSLGQGPEFLIYFQGTGAADDSGLPNDRFFAVRPEGSVSTLKIQRTERGDSAVYLCASSLWGDTEAFFGQGTRLTVV.

The CDR3 nucleotides read TGTGCCAGCAGTCTGGACAGGCGCTACGAGCAGTACTTC. This codes for CASSLDRRYEQYF. The rearrangement uses TRBV6-5 and TRBJ2-7; TRBD1 aligns across 7 bases. Germline V CDR1 and CDR2: MNHEY, SVGAGI. The CDR3 length is 13 residues. The V segment lost 5 bases and the J segment 3 bases; nucleotides outside the gene matches: 4.

The chain couples TRBV19 to TRBJ1-5, with D possibly being TRBD1 (5 bases). The V end was cut by 5 bases, the J end by 4 bases, with 18 bases between. Germline V gives CDR1 LNHDA, CDR2 SQIVND (reference sequence). This CDR3 has 16 residues. The CDR3 DNA reads as TGTGCCAGTAGTTCACCGGCGGGACGGATTAATCAGCCCCAGCATTTT. Its protein is CASSSPAGRINQPQHF.

The chain carries TRBV2 and TRBJ2-5; D is unresolved. CDR3 size: 15 residues. Trimming took off 7 bases at V and 2 bases at J, with 17 bases between the two ends. Germline-derived CDR1 and CDR2 are SNHLY and FYNNEI. The CDR3 loop is CASIPLHLLQETQYF. CDR3 in DNA: TGTGCCAGCATCCCCCTCCACCTTCTACAAGAGACCCAGTACTTC.

This clone was found once. This chain links TRBV5-1 with TRBJ2-5; a weak D match, TRBD1 (6 bases). The CDR3 length is 14 residues. From germline, CDR1 is SGHRS and CDR2 YFSETQ. With 4 bases removed from V and 1 base from J, the gap between germline ends came to 11 bases. The CDR3 spells CASSRGQLQETQYF. CDR3 nucleotide sequence: TGCGCCAGCAGCCGCGGACAGCTCCAAGAGACCCAGTACTTC.

The chain uses TRBV11-3 and TRBJ2-1, with 10 bases aligning to TRBD1. CDR3 length: 14 amino acids. Germline CDR1 SGHNT, CDR2 YENEEA. V lost 5 bases to trimming and J lost 7 bases; unmatched junction nucleotides: 5. In DNA, the CDR3 is TGTGCCAGCAGCCCTCGGGACAGGGGAAATGAGCAGTTCTTC. Encoded protein: CASSPRDRGNEQFF. Together with reference TRBV11-3 and TRBJ2-1, the CDR3 gives the full variable domain: EAGVVQSPRYKIIEKKQPVAFWCNPISGHNTLYWYLQNLGQGPELLIRYENEEAVDDSQLPKDRFSAERLKGVDSTLKIQPAELGDSAVYLCASSPRDRGNEQFFGPGTRLTVL.

This clone was seen a few times. The gene calls are TRBV5-1 and TRBJ2-2, with a tentative D call TRBD1 (6 bases). V lost 4 bases and J 1 base, leaving 8 bases between the germline ends. Germline V lookup: CDR1 SGHRS, CDR2 YFSETQ. The CDR3 is 14 residues long. The DNA of the CDR3 is TGCGCCAGCAGCGAGACAGGGAACACCGGGGAGCTGTTTTTT. Translated, it gives CASSETGNTGELFF. The variable domain in full, with the rest retrieved from reference TRBV5-1 and TRBJ2-2, is KAGVTQTPRYLIKTRGQQVTLSCSPISGHRSVSWYQQTPGQGLQFLFEYFSETQRNKGNFPGRFSGRQFSNSRSEMNVSTLELGDSALYLCASSETGNTGELFFGEGSRLTVL.

The chain couples TRBV10-3 to TRBJ2-4; D ambiguous. The germline V gene has CDR1 ENHRY and CDR2 SYGVKD. Trimming stripped 3 bases from V and 0 bases from J, with 12 bases between. This CDR3 is built from 16 residues. In DNA, the CDR3 is TGTGCCATCAGTGAAGAGGTACTTCTAGCCAAAAACATTCAGTACTTC. Protein product: CAISEEVLLAKNIQYF.

This chain connects TRBV7-9 to TRBJ1-5; D not certain. The CDR3 is made up of 16 amino acids. From germline, CDR1 is SEHNR and CDR2 FQNEAQ (reference sequence). V lost 5 bases and J lost 6, with 20 bases in between. The DNA for the CDR3 is TGTGCCAGCAGCCCAGCCGTGTCCGACAAAGGTCAGCCCCAGCATTTT. Residues: CASSPAVSDKGQPQHF.

V gene TRBV19 combines with J gene TRBJ1-5, with 7 bases fitting TRBD1. The germline CDR1 and CDR2 sequences are LNHDA and SQIVND (reference sequence). CDR3 length: 14 residues. The J segment lost 3 bases and the V segment lost 5 bases, leaving 4 bases of the junction unmatched. In DNA, the CDR3 is TGTGCCAGTAGTGTAACAGGGGACAATCAGCCCCAGCATTTT. Residues: CASSVTGDNQPQHF.

The chain employs TRBV19 and TRBJ1-1, with TRBD1 as a possible D gene (6 bases). The ends were cut back, 3 bases at V and 4 bases at J, with 12 bases in the middle. The V gene's germline CDR1 is LNHDA and CDR2 SQIVND (reference sequence). The CDR3 runs to 14 residues. The CDR3: CASSIVEGGTEAFF. As DNA, the CDR3 is TGTGCCAGTAGTATTGTGGAAGGGGGCACTGAAGCTTTCTTT. Full variable domain (rest looked up from reference TRBV19 and TRBJ1-1): DGGITQSPKYLFRKEGQNVTLSCEQNLNHDAMYWYRQDPGQGLRLIYYSQIVNDFQKGDIAEGYSVSREKKESFPLTVTSAQKNPTAFYLCASSIVEGGTEAFFGQGTRLTVV.

The chain couples TRBV5-1 to TRBJ2-7; D call uncertain. The V end lost 2 bases, the J end lost 3 bases, and 6 bases lay between the germline ends. Germline V lookup: CDR1 SGHRS, CDR2 YFSETQ. The CDR3 consists of 12 residues. CDR3 bases: TGCGCCAGCAGCTTCGAGAACTACGAGCAGTACTTC. It specifies CASSFENYEQYF.

CDR3 in DNA: TGTGCCAGCAGAACAGAATTCAACACTGAAGCTTTCTTT. Amino acid sequence: CASRTEFNTEAFF. The chain uses TRBV28 and TRBJ1-1, with no clear D. This CDR3 is built from 13 residues. In germline, CDR1 is MDHEN, CDR2 SYDVKM. V was trimmed by 6 bases and J by 2 bases, leaving 10 bases between them.

The V and J genes are TRBV28 and TRBJ1-5; 8 nucleotides align to TRBD1. Losses at the gene ends were 5 bases for V and 7 bases for J; bases not matched to a gene: 7. The CDR3 runs to 14 residues. Per germline, CDR1 MDHEN and CDR2 SYDVKM. The CDR3 loop is CASSKDRASQPQHF. The CDR3 DNA reads TGTGCCAGCAGTAAGGACAGGGCAAGCCAGCCCCAGCATTTT. Complete variable domain (other parts from reference TRBV28 and TRBJ1-5): DVKVTQSSRYLVKRTGEKVFLECVQDMDHENMFWYRQDPGLGLRLIYFSYDVKMKEKGDIPEGYSVSREKKERFSLILESASTNQTSMYLCASSKDRASQPQHFGDGTRLSIL.